This paragraph covers one TCR beta chain sequence. These data belong to a study of T cells expressing NK-cell markers. TCRdb re-analyzed the 5' RACE reads; it lists each CDR3 protein once, without DNA. This specimen shows 200,000 to 300,000 distinct CDR3 sequences; the ten leading clones hold about 0.39%. This clonotype was sampled from a man aged 18 to 35 in good health. The sample comprised blood T cells: a sorted CD56 or NKG2C T cell subset, CD4+ or CD8+ T cells, or bulk PBMC T cells (not recorded which).

CDR3 protein: CSVEGDWTSGYEQYF. The chain couples TRBV29-1 to TRBJ2-7; TCRdb names TRBD2, which stays unverified in the absence of DNA. Germline CDR1 reads SQVTM; CDR2 reads ANQGSEA. The CDR3 runs to 15 residues.